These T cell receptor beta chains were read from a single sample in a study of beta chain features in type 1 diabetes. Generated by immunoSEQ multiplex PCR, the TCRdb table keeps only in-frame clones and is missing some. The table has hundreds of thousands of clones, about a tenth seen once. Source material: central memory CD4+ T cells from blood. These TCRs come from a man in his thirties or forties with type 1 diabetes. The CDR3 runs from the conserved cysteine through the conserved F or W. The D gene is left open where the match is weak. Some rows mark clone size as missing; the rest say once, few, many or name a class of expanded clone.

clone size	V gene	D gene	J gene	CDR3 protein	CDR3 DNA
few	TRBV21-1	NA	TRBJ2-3	CASSPYRPRSTDTQYF	TGTGCCAGCAGCCCCTACCGACCTCGGAGCACAGATACGCAGTATTTT
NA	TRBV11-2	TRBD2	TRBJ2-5	CASSGKREGETQYF	TGTGCCAGCAGCGGAAAGAGGGAGGGGGAGACCCAGTACTTC
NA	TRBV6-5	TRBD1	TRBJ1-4	CASRGQDVNEKLFF	TGTGCCAGCAGGGGACAGGACGTTAATGAAAAACTGTTTTTT
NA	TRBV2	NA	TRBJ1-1	CASSAGPYTEAFF	TGTGCCAGCTCTGCAGGACCGTACACTGAAGCTTTCTTT
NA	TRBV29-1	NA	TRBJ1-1	CSGRGNTEAFF	TGCAGCGGCAGGGGGAACACTGAAGCTTTCTTT
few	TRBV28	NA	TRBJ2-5	CASRGAGLLQETQYF	TGTGCCAGCAGAGGAGCCGGGTTACTCCAAGAGACCCAGTACTTC
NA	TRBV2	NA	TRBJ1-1	CASSGYGNTEAFF	TGTGCCAGCAGTGGGTATGGGAACACTGAAGCTTTCTTT
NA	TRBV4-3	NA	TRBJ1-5	CASSQDLTGDQPQHF	TGCGCCAGCAGCCAAGATCTAACGGGGGATCAGCCCCAGCATTTT
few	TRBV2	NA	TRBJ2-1	CASSSRGRSSSYNEQFF	TGTGCCAGCAGTTCCCGGGGGCGATCCAGCTCCTACAATGAGCAGTTCTTC
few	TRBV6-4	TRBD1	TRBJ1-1	CASRDPAGGTEAFF	TGTGCCAGCAGGGACCCTGCAGGGGGGACTGAAGCTTTCTTT
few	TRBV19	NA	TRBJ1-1	CASSKEMSAEAFF	TGTGCCAGTAGTAAGGAGATGAGCGCTGAAGCTTTCTTT
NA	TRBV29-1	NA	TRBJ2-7	CSAANGYEQYF	TGCAGCGCCGCAAACGGCTACGAGCAGTACTTC
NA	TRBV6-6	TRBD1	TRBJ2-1	CASSYSSQGALNEQFF	TGTGCCAGCAGTTACTCAAGCCAGGGGGCTTTAAATGAGCAGTTCTTC
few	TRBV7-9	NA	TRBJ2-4	CASSQGHELAKNIQYF	TGTGCCAGCAGTCAAGGACACGAGTTAGCCAAAAACATTCAGTACTTC
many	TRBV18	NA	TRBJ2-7	CASSPGQSSSYEQYF	TGTGCCAGCTCACCGGGGCAATCAAGTTCCTACGAGCAGTACTTC
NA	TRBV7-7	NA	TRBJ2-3	CASSPREGRDTQYF	TGTGCTAGCAGCCCTAGAGAGGGGAGGGATACGCAGTATTTT
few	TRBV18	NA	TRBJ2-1	CASSHPERGPQVYNEQFF	TGTGCCAGCTCACATCCCGAGCGTGGGCCGCAGGTATACAATGAGCAGTTCTTC
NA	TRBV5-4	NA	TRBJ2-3	CASSLEVEGATQYF	TGTGCCAGCAGCTTGGAAGTAGAAGGGGCTACGCAGTATTTT
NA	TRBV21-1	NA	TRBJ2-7	CASRGAGGEQYF	TGTGCCAGCAGAGGGGCCGGTGGCGAGCAGTACTTC
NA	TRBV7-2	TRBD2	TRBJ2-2	CASSLGGGMGELFF	TGTGCCAGCAGCTTAGGCGGGGGTATGGGGGAGCTGTTTTTT
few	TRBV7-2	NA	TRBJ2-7	CASSLVSGGGGYEQYF	TGTGCCAGCAGTCTTGTCAGCGGCGGAGGCGGCTACGAGCAGTACTTC
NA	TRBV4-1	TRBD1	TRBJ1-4	CASSPTDREAKLFF	TGCGCCAGCAGCCCCACAGACAGGGAGGCAAAACTGTTTTTT
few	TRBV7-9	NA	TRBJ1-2	CASSVEVYYGYTF	TGTGCCAGCAGCGTAGAGGTTTACTATGGCTACACCTTC
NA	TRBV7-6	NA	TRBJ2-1	CASSLVSGLEGEQFF	TGTGCCAGCAGCTTAGTGAGCGGTCTAGAGGGTGAGCAGTTCTTC
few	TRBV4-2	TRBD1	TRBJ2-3	CASSLGDRATDTQYF	TGTGCCAGCAGCCTAGGGGACAGGGCCACAGATACGCAGTATTTT
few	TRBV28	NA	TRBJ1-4	CASSGANEKLFF	TGTGCCAGCAGTGGGGCTAATGAAAAACTGTTTTTT
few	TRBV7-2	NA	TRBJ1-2	CASSLVAGPYGYTF	TGTGCCAGCAGCTTAGTTGCCGGCCCCTATGGCTACACCTTC
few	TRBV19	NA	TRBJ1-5	CASSILLLVDQPQHF	TGTGCCAGTAGTATCCTGCTGCTGGTTGATCAGCCCCAGCATTTT
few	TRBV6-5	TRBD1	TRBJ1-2	CASSYVRTGGGYGYTF	TGTGCCAGCAGTTACGTGAGGACAGGGGGCGGCTATGGCTACACCTTC